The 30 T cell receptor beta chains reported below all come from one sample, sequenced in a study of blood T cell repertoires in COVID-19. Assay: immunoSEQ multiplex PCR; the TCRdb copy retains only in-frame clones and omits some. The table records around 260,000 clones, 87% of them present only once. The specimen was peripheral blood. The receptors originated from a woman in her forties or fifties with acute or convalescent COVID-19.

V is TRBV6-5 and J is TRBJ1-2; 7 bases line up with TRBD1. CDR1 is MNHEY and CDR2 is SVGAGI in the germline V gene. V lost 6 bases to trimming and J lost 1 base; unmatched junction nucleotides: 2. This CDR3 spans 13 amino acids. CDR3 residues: CASSDRDNYGYTF. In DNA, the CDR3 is TGTGCCAGCAGCGACAGGGATAACTATGGCTACACCTTC.

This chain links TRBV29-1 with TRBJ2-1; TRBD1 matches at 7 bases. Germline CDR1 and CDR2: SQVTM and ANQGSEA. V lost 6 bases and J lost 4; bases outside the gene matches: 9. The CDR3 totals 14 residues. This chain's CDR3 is CSVPGTVIYNEQFF. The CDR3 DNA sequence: TGCAGCGTCCCCGGGACAGTCATTTACAATGAGCAGTTCTTC.

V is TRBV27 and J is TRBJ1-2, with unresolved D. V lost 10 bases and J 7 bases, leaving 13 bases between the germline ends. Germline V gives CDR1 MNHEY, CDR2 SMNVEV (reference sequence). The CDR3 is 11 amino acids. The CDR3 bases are TGTGCCACCAAGGAGGACGCTGGCTACACCTTC. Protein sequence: CATKEDAGYTF.

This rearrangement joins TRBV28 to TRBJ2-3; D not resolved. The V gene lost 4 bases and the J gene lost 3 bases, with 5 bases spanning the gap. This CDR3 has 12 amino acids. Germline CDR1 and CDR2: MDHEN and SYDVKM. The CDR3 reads CASSSETDTQYF. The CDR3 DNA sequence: TGTGCCAGCAGTTCGGAGACAGATACGCAGTATTTT. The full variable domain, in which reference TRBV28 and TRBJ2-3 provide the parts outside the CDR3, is DVKVTQSSRYLVKRTGEKVFLECVQDMDHENMFWYRQDPGLGLRLIYFSYDVKMKEKGDIPEGYSVSREKKERFSLILESASTNQTSMYLCASSSETDTQYFGPGTRLTVL.

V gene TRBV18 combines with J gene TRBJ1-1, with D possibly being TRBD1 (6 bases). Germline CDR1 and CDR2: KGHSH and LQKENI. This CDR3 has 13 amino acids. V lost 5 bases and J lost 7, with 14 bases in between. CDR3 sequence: CASSGGRHYEAFF. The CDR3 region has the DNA TGTGCCAGCTCAGGGGGCCGCCATTATGAAGCTTTCTTT.

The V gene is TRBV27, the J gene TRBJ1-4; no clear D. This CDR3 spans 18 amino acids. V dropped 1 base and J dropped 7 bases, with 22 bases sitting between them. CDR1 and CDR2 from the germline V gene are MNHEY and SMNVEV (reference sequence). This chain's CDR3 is CASSLFPVTERSGEKLFF. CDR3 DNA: TGTGCCAGCAGTTTATTTCCTGTTACGGAACGGTCGGGTGAAAAACTGTTTTTT.

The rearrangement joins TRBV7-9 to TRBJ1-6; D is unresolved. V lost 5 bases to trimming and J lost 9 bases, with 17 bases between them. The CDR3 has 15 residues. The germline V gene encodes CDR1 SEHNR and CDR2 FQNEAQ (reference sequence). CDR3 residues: CASSRIGQAGSPLHF. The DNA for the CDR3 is TGTGCCAGCAGCCGAATTGGGCAGGCCGGTTCACCCCTCCACTTT.

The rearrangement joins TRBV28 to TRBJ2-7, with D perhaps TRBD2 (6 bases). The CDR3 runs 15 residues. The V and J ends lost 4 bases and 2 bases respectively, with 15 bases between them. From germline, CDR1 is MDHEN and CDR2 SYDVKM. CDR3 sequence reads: CASSSHGGLAYEQYF. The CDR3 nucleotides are TGTGCCAGCAGTTCTCACGGGGGACTTGCCTACGAGCAGTACTTC.

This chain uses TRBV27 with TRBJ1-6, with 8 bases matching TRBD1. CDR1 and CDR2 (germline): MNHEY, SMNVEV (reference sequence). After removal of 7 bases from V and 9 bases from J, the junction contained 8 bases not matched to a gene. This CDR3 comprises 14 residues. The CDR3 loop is CASNPQGAGSPLHF. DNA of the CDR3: TGTGCCAGCAACCCCCAGGGGGCGGGTTCACCCCTCCACTTT.

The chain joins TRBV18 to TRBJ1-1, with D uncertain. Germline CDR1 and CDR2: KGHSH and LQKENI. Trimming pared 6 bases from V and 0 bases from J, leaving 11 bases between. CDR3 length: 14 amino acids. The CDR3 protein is CASSLRGMNTEAFF. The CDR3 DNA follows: TGTGCCAGCTCCCTAAGAGGGATGAACACTGAAGCTTTCTTT.

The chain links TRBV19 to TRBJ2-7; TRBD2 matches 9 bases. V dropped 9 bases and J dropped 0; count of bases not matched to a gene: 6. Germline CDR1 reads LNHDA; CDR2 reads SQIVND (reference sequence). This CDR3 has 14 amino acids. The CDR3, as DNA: TGTGCCAGCCGGACTAGCGTACTCTCCTACGAGCAGTACTTC. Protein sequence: CASRTSVLSYEQYF. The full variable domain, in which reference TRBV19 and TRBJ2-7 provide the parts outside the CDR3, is DGGITQSPKYLFRKEGQNVTLSCEQNLNHDAMYWYRQDPGQGLRLIYYSQIVNDFQKGDIAEGYSVSREKKESFPLTVTSAQKNPTAFYLCASRTSVLSYEQYFGPGTRLTVT.

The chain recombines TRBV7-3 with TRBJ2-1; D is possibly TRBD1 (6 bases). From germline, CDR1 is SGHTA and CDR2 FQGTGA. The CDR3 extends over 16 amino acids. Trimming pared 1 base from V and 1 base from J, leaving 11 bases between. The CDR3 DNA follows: TGTGCCAGCAGCTTAAGAGGGGGACGGTCCTACAATGAGCAGTTCTTC. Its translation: CASSLRGGRSYNEQFF. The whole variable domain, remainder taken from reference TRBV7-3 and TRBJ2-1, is GAGVSQTPSNKVTEKGKYVELRCDPISGHTALYWYRQSLGQGPEFLIYFQGTGAADDSGLPNDRFFAVRPEGSVSTLKIQRTERGDSAVYLCASSLRGGRSYNEQFFGPGTRLTVL.

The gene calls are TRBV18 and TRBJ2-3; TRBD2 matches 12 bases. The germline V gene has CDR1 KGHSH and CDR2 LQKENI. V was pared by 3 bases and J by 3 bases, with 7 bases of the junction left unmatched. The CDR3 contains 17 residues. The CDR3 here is CASSPATSGSRTDTQYF. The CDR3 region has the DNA TGTGCCAGCTCACCGGCGACTAGCGGGAGCCGAACAGATACGCAGTATTTT.

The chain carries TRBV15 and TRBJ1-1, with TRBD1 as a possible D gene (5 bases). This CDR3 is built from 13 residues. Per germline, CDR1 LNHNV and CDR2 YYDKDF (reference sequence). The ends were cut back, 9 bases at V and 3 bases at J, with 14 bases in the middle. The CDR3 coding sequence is TGTGCCACTACCCCGGGGGGGGACACTGAAGCTTTCTTT. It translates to CATTPGGDTEAFF.

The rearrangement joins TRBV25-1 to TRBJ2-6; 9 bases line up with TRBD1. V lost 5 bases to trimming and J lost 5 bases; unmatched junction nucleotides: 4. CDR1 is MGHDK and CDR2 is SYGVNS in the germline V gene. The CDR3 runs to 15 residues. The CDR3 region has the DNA TGTGCCAGCAGTACAGGGGGCTTGAGGGCCAACGTCCTGACTTTC. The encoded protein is CASSTGGLRANVLTF.

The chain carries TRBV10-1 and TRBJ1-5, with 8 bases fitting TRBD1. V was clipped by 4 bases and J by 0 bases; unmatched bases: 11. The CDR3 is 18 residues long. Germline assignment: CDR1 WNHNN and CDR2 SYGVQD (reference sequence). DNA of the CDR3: TGCGCCAGCAGTGTCCGGGACAGGAACGTCGATAGCAATCAGCCCCAGCATTTT. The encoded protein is CASSVRDRNVDSNQPQHF.

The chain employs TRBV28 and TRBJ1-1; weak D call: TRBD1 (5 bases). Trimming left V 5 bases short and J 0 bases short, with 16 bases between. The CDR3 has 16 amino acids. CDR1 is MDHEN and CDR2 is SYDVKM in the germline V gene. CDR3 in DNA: TGTGCCAGCAGTCTCAACAGACAGACCCTGAACACTGAAGCTTTCTTT. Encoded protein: CASSLNRQTLNTEAFF.

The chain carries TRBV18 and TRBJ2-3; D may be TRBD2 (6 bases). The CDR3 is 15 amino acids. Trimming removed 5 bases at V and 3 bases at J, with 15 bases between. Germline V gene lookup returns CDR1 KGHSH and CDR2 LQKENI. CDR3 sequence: CASSTLPGTTDTQYF. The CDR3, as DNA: TGTGCCAGCTCAACCCTTCCGGGGACTACAGATACGCAGTATTTT.

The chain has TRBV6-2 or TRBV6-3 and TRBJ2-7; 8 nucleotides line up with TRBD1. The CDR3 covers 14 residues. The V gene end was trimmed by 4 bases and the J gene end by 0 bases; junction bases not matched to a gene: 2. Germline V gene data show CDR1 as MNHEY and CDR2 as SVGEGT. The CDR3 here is CASSSGTGSYEQYF. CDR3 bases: TGTGCCAGCAGTTCCGGGACAGGCTCCTACGAGCAGTACTTC.

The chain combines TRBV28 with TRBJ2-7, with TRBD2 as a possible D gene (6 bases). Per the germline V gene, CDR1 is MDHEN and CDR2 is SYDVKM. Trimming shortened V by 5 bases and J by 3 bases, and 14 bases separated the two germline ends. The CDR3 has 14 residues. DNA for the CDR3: TGTGCCAGCAGTCGTAGCGGAGCCAACTACGAGCAGTACTTC. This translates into CASSRSGANYEQYF.

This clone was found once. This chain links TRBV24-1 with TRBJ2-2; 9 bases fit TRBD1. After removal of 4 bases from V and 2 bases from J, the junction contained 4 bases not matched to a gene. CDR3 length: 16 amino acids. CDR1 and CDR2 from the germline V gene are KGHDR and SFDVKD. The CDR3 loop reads CATSETDRGNTGELFF. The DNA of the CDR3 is TGTGCCACCAGTGAAACGGACAGGGGAAACACCGGGGAGCTGTTTTTT.

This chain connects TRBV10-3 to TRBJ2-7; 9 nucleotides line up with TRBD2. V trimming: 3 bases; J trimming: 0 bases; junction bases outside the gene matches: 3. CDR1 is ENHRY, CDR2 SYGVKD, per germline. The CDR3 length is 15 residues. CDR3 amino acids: CAISDASGDSYEQYF. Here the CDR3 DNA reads TGTGCCATCAGTGATGCTAGCGGGGACTCCTACGAGCAGTACTTC.

Here the CDR3 DNA reads TGTGCCAGCCTGAGAGGGGGGGATGAAAAACTGTTTTTT. It yields the protein CASLRGGDEKLFF. The chain recombines TRBV28 with TRBJ1-4; D is perhaps TRBD1 (6 bases). The CDR3 has 13 amino acids. Germline loops: CDR1 MDHEN, CDR2 SYDVKM. Trimming stripped 8 bases from V and 6 bases from J, with 13 bases between.

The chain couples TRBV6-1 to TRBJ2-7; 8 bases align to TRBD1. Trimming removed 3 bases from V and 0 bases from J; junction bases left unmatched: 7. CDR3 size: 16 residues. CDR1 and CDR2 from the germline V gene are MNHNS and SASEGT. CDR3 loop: CASSDLRQGISYEQYF. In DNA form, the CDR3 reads TGTGCCAGCAGTGATTTAAGACAGGGGATCTCCTACGAGCAGTACTTC.

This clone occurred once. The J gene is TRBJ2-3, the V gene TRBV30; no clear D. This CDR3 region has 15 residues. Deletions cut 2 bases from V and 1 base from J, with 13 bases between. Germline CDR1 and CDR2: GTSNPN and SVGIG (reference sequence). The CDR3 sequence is CAWSFARRGTDTQYF. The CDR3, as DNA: TGTGCCTGGAGTTTCGCCCGACGGGGCACAGATACGCAGTATTTT.

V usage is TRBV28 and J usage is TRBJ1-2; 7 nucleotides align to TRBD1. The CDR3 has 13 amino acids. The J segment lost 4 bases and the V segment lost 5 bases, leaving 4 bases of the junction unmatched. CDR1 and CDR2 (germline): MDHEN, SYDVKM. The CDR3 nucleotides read TGTGCCAGCAGTATAGAGGGGGCCTATGGCTACACCTTC. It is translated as CASSIEGAYGYTF.

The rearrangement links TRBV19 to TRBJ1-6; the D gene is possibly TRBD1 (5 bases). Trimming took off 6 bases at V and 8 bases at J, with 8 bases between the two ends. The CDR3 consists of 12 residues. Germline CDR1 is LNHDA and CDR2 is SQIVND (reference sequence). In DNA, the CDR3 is TGTGCCAGTAGCGTCAGGGATTCACCCCTCCACTTT. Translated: CASSVRDSPLHF. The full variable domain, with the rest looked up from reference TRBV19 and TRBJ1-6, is DGGITQSPKYLFRKEGQNVTLSCEQNLNHDAMYWYRQDPGQGLRLIYYSQIVNDFQKGDIAEGYSVSREKKESFPLTVTSAQKNPTAFYLCASSVRDSPLHFGNGTRLTVT.

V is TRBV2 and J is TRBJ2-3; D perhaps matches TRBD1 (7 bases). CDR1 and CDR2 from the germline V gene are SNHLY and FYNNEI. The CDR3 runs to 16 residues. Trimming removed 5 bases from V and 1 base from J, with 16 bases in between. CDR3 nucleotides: TGTGCCAGCAGTATGTCCAGGGGGGTAGGCACAGATACGCAGTATTTT. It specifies CASSMSRGVGTDTQYF.

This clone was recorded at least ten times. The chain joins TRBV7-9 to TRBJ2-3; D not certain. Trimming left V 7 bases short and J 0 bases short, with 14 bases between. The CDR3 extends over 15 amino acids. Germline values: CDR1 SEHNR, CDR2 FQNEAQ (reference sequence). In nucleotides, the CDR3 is TGTGCCAGCAACTTTTGGGCAACTAGCACAGATACGCAGTATTTT. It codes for CASNFWATSTDTQYF.

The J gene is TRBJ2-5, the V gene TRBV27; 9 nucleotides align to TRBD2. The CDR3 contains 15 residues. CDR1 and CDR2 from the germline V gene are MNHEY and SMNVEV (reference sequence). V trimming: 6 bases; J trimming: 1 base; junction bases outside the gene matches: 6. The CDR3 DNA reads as TGTGCCAGCAGGAAATCACTAGCGGGCCAAGAGACCCAGTACTTC. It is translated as CASRKSLAGQETQYF.